This T cell receptor beta chain was obtained from a study of T cell responses to AZD1222 COVID-19 vaccine. Comments on this clone: The antigen is not known.

This CDR3 spans 16 amino acids. The V and J ends lost 3 bases and 1 base, in that order; junction bases with no gene match: 4. Per the germline V gene, CDR1 is MNHNS and CDR2 is SASEGT. Study-wide results and limits: Nearly half of spike-specific TCRs reportedly target unmutated variant regions. Repertoires were collected only later (after the peak T cell response had occurred). White British people made up most donors, females outnumbered males, and clonal diversity was possibly underestimated. Baseline serology detected seropositivity in only a handful of AZD1222 recipients.

Method: immunoSEQ multiplex PCR; TCRdb's copy keeps in-frame clones and lacks some. Among 90,000 to 150,000 clones listed, 92% were seen once. The material sequenced was peripheral blood, taken 28 days after the second AZD1222 dose. This TCR was sampled from an adult who received the AZD1222 COVID-19 vaccine. The rearrangement links TRBV6-1 to TRBJ2-4, with TRBD1 matching over 9 bases. The CDR3, as DNA: TGTGCCAGCAGTGAGCCTGACAGGGGGGCCAAAAACATTCAGTACTTC. Residues: CASSEPDRGAKNIQYF.